The present T cell receptor beta chain was sequenced within a study of shared clonotypes between healthy human individuals. Across the study: Per donor, three plates held CD4 naive cells, three held CD4 memory, two held CD8 naive and one held CD8 memory.

The table came from immunoSEQ multiplex PCR; TCRdb's copy has only in-frame clones and leaves some out. The sample holds 850,000 to 1,200,000 clones; more than 65% are singletons and the top ten take approximately 1.5%. This clone was found once. CDR3 length: 13 amino acids. The V gene lost 6 bases and the J gene lost 1 base, with 9 bases spanning the gap. CDR1 and CDR2 (germline): MNHEY, SVGAGI. The chain is built from TRBV6-5 and TRBJ1-1; weak D call: TRBD1 (5 bases). The sequencing input was memory CD4+ T cells sorted from blood. Subset: CD45RA-negative fraction. The TCR was taken from a man younger than 35 in good health. The CDR3 region is CASRWGTNTEAFF. Here the CDR3 DNA reads TGTGCCAGCAGATGGGGCACGAACACTGAAGCTTTCTTT.